This passage covers 12 T cell receptor beta chains from one sample sequenced in a study of identical twins. TCRdb ran MiXCR on the 5' RACE reads and lists one entry per CDR3 protein. The data show around 290,000 distinct CDR3 sequences, roughly 9% seen once. This same sample was also part of a study on yellow fever vaccine responses in identical twins.

Sequenced material: CD8+ T cells sorted from blood. The receptors were sampled from a young woman in good health.

This clonotype was seen repeatedly, ten times or more. V usage is TRBV20-1 and J usage is TRBJ2-1, with 9 bases matching TRBD2. There are 13 residues in the CDR3. CDR1 is DFQATT and CDR2 is SNEGSKA in the germline V gene (reference sequence). The V gene end was trimmed by 3 bases and the J gene end by 5 bases; junction bases not matched to a gene: 2. This CDR3 is CSARTSGNNEQFF. As DNA, the CDR3 is TGCAGTGCTAGGACTAGCGGAAACAATGAGCAGTTCTTC.

The V gene is TRBV11-2, the J gene TRBJ2-1, with TRBD2 as a possible D gene (6 bases). Germline V CDR1 and CDR2: SGHAT, FQNNGV. V lost 11 bases and J 4 bases, leaving 12 bases between the germline ends. CDR3 length: 12 amino acids. The CDR3 DNA follows: TGTGCCCAGAATGGGGGGTACAATGAGCAGTTCTTC. Encoded protein: CAQNGGYNEQFF.

V usage is TRBV6-1 and J usage is TRBJ2-6; D unclear. The CDR3 extends over 16 amino acids. V lost 7 bases to trimming and J lost 4 bases, with 17 bases between them. The germline CDR1 and CDR2 sequences are MNHNS and SASEGT. The CDR3 DNA sequence: TGTGCCAGCACCATTGTCGACACGTCAGGGGCCAACGTCCTGACTTTC. Translating it yields CASTIVDTSGANVLTF.

This clonotype showed up just a few times. The V gene is TRBV12-3 or TRBV12-4, the J gene TRBJ2-1, with D maybe TRBD1 (6 bases). The CDR3 length is 14 residues. V gave up 5 bases and J gave up 7 bases, with 15 bases separating them. CDR3 residues: CASSNTVDRNEQFF. Here the CDR3 DNA reads TGTGCCAGCAGTAACACCGTGGACAGAAATGAGCAGTTCTTC.

This clonotype was seen a handful of times. Here the CDR3 DNA reads TGTGCCAGCAGCGCATTACTAGCGGGACAGTACAATGAGCAGTTCTTC. Its translation is CASSALLAGQYNEQFF. The chain joins TRBV7-9 to TRBJ2-1; 10 bases agree with TRBD2. Germline CDR1 reads SEHNR; CDR2 reads FQNEAQ (reference sequence). J lost 4 bases, V lost 5 bases, and 8 bases had no gene match. The CDR3 totals 16 residues.

This sequence joins TRBV20-1 and TRBJ2-7, with TRBD2 identical over 14 bases. Germline loops: CDR1 DFQATT, CDR2 SNEGSKA (reference sequence). The CDR3 sequence is 15 residues long. Unmatched junction bases numbered 6, after V lost 1 base and J lost 7 bases. CDR3 in amino acids: CSARVGTSGSSEQYF. The CDR3 DNA is TGCAGTGCTAGAGTGGGGACTAGCGGGAGTAGTGAGCAGTACTTC.

This clonotype was picked up a small number of times. The chain employs TRBV21-1 and TRBJ1-4. TRBV21-1 is given as a pseudogene. This CDR3 region has 14 residues. Here the CDR3 DNA reads TGTGCCAGCAGCAAACGGGCAACTAATGAAAAACTGTTTTTT. Its protein is CASSKRATNEKLFF.

V usage is TRBV7-9 and J usage is TRBJ2-6; a weak D match, TRBD1 (6 bases). This CDR3 has 15 residues. V was clipped by 6 bases and J by 4 bases, with 13 bases between them. Germline assignment: CDR1 SEHNR and CDR2 FQNEAQ (reference sequence). The CDR3 reads CASRVQGLGANVLTF. The CDR3 DNA reads TGTGCCAGCAGGGTACAGGGATTGGGGGCCAACGTCCTGACTTTC.

The sample holds many counts of this clonotype. The DNA for the CDR3 is TGTGCCAGCAGCTTGGTAGGGCAGCAAGAGACCCAGTACTTC. Translating it yields CASSLVGQQETQYF. The chain has TRBV5-6 and TRBJ2-5; D gene unclear. Between the trimmed V and J ends, which lost 0 bases and 2 bases, there was a span of 8 bases. CDR3 length: 14 amino acids. Germline lookup yields CDR1 SGHDT and CDR2 YYEEEE.

This clonotype was detected a few times. The V call is TRBV6-1, the J call TRBJ2-1; 11 bases match TRBD2. The V gene's germline CDR1 is MNHNS and CDR2 SASEGT. The CDR3 is 15 amino acids. Germline trimming cut 6 bases from V and 6 bases from J; bases unmatched to any gene: 7. CDR3 bases: TGTGCCAGCAGAACTACTAGCGGGGGCCCCAATGAGCAGTTCTTC. This sequence encodes CASRTTSGGPNEQFF.

This clonotype showed up just a few times. The chain combines TRBV27 with TRBJ2-3; a possible D gene is TRBD2 (5 bases). V lost 3 bases and J lost 2, with 12 bases in between. Germline CDR1 and CDR2: MNHEY and SMNVEV (reference sequence). The CDR3 loop spans 15 amino acids. The CDR3 sequence: CASSFRRTFTDTQYF. The CDR3 DNA follows: TGTGCCAGCAGTTTCCGACGGACTTTCACAGATACGCAGTATTTT.

The chain links TRBV6-2 or TRBV6-3 to TRBJ2-5, with a weak D call TRBD1 (5 bases). V was trimmed by 3 bases and J by 5 bases, leaving 13 bases between them. This CDR3 region has 14 residues. In germline, CDR1 is MNHEY, CDR2 SVGEGT. The CDR3 DNA follows: TGTGCCAGCAGTTATGCGACAGTCGGGGAGACCCAGTACTTC. Encoded protein: CASSYATVGETQYF.